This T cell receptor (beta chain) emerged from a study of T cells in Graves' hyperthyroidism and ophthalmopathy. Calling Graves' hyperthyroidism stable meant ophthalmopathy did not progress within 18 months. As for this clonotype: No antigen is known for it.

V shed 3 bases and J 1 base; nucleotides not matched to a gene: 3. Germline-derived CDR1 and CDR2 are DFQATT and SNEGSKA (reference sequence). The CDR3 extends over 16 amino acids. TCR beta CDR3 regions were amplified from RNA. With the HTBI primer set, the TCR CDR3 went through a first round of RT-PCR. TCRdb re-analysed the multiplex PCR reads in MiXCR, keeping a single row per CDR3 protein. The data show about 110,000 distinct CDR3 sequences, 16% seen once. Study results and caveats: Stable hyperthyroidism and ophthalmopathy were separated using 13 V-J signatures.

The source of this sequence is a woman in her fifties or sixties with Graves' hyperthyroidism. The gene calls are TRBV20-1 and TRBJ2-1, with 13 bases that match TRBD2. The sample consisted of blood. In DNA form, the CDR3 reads TGCAGTGCTAGTTTACTAGCGGGAGGGTCCTACAATGAGCAGTTCTTC. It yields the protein CSASLLAGGSYNEQFF.